What follows are 20 T cell receptor beta chains derived from one specimen sequenced in a study of shared clonotypes between healthy human individuals. Clones were read by immunoSEQ multiplex PCR, and TCRdb kept only the in-frame ones, dropping some. The sample consists of some 1.5 million clones, over 95% of them appearing once. Input material: naive CD4+ T cells sorted from blood. As to subset: CD45RA+ positively selected. The receptors derive from a young man in good health.

The V and J genes are TRBV5-1 and TRBJ2-1, with TRBD2 matching 8 bases. The CDR3 spans 18 residues. Germline values: CDR1 SGHRS, CDR2 YFSETQ. V gave up 4 bases and J gave up 0 bases; unmatched junction bases: 12. The CDR3 loop reads CASSTGLAGAGSYNEQFF. In nucleotides, the CDR3 is TGCGCCAGCAGCACAGGGCTAGCGGGTGCTGGCTCCTACAATGAGCAGTTCTTC.

On this clone: This sample includes further DNA sequences coding for the same CDR3. The chain links TRBV5-1 to TRBJ2-5, with a weak D call TRBD2 (6 bases). The CDR3 runs 14 residues. From germline, CDR1 is SGHRS and CDR2 YFSETQ. The V gene lost 0 bases and the J gene lost 5 bases, with 11 bases spanning the gap. The CDR3 DNA is TGCGCCAGCAGCTTGGGGAGCGGGCAGGAGACCCAGTACTTC. Translated, it gives CASSLGSGQETQYF. The variable domain in full, with the rest retrieved from reference TRBV5-1 and TRBJ2-5, is KAGVTQTPRYLIKTRGQQVTLSCSPISGHRSVSWYQQTPGQGLQFLFEYFSETQRNKGNFPGRFSGRQFSNSRSEMNVSTLELGDSALYLCASSLGSGQETQYFGPGTRLLVL.

This clone was seen a single time. The chain links TRBV19 to TRBJ2-1, with no clear D. Germline CDR1 is LNHDA and CDR2 is SQIVND (reference sequence). Trimming took 7 bases from V and 7 from J, leaving 8 bases between them. The CDR3 contains 11 residues. CDR3 protein: CASIGDNEQFF. CDR3 nucleotides: TGTGCCAGTATTGGAGATAATGAGCAGTTCTTC.

The rearrangement uses TRBV19 and TRBJ1-1, with D possibly TRBD1 on 6 matching bases. Trimming took off 5 bases at V and 0 bases at J, with 16 bases between the two ends. Germline lookup yields CDR1 LNHDA and CDR2 SQIVND (reference sequence). CDR3 size: 16 residues. As DNA, the CDR3 is TGTGCCAGTAGTTTCGGGGGGCCCCCCTTGAACACTGAAGCTTTCTTT. This gives the protein CASSFGGPPLNTEAFF.

The genes are TRBV28 and TRBJ2-3, with unresolved D. Germline-derived CDR1 and CDR2 are MDHEN and SYDVKM. The CDR3 loop spans 11 amino acids. Trimming left V 4 bases short and J 11 bases short, with 10 bases between. The DNA of the CDR3 is TGTGCCAGCAGTTCGCCAGCAGGGCAGTATTTT. It is translated as CASSSPAGQYF.

This sequence joins TRBV6-6 and TRBJ2-2; TRBD2 matches at 7 bases. V was pared by 2 bases and J by 4 bases, with 7 bases of the junction left unmatched. The CDR3 is 16 residues long. Germline CDR1 reads MNHNY; CDR2 reads SVGAGI (reference sequence). The CDR3 loop reads CASSYGRERATGELFF. CDR3 nucleotide sequence: TGTGCCAGCAGTTACGGGCGGGAGAGGGCCACCGGGGAGCTGTTTTTT.

This clone occurred once. This sequence joins TRBV11-2 and TRBJ1-5; D ambiguous. Per germline, CDR1 SGHAT and CDR2 FQNNGV. The CDR3 totals 15 residues. Trimming pared 1 base from V and 1 base from J, leaving 8 bases between. The CDR3 sequence is CASSLGGLSNQPQHF. CDR3 nucleotide sequence: TGTGCCAGCAGCTTAGGTGGTCTAAGCAATCAGCCCCAGCATTTT.

The rearrangement links TRBV2 to TRBJ2-3; D not certain. V was shortened by 0 bases and J by 5 bases, with 12 bases between the two germline ends. Germline CDR1 and CDR2: SNHLY and FYNNEI. The CDR3 has 15 amino acids. CDR3 sequence reads: CASSEATRMGDTQYF. In DNA form, the CDR3 reads TGTGCCAGCAGTGAAGCGACCCGCATGGGAGATACGCAGTATTTT.

This chain links TRBV5-1 with TRBJ2-6; D tentatively reads TRBD1 or TRBD2 (5 bases each). The CDR3 is 17 amino acids. V shed 4 bases and J shed 0 bases, with 14 bases lying between them. The V gene's germline CDR1 is SGHRS and CDR2 YFSETQ. In DNA, the CDR3 is TGCGCCAGCAGCCCGGGGACCGATAGCTCTGGGGCCAACGTCCTGACTTTC. Protein sequence: CASSPGTDSSGANVLTF.

The genes are TRBV10-2 and TRBJ1-2, with D perhaps TRBD1 (5 bases). CDR3 size: 15 residues. Germline V gives CDR1 WSHSY, CDR2 SAAADI. V lost 5 bases and J 4 bases, leaving 17 bases between the germline ends. CDR3 region: CASSRYDSGVYGYTF. CDR3 bases: TGCGCCAGCAGTCGCTACGACAGTGGTGTCTATGGCTACACCTTC.

This sequence joins TRBV5-4 and TRBJ2-3; tentatively, D is TRBD1 (6 bases). CDR1 is SGHNT, CDR2 YYREEE, per germline (reference sequence). This CDR3 spans 17 amino acids. The V gene lost 3 bases and the J gene lost 4 bases, with 21 bases spanning the gap. CDR3 DNA sequence: TGTGCCAGCAGCTCCCTCCAGGGGCCATTTTCTGCAGATACGCAGTATTTT. This encodes CASSSLQGPFSADTQYF.

The CDR3 loop is CASSSSFRAGAGYTF. CDR3 nucleotides: TGTGCCAGCAGTTCCTCTTTCAGGGCCGGTGCTGGCTACACCTTC. The chain employs TRBV28 and TRBJ1-2, with a tentative D call TRBD1 (5 bases). The CDR3 length is 15 residues. The ends were cut back, 4 bases at V and 7 bases at J, with 19 bases in the middle. Germline V gene lookup returns CDR1 MDHEN and CDR2 SYDVKM.

The CDR3 reads CASSYGSGGNGYTF. As DNA, the CDR3 is TGTGCCAGCAGTTACGGCTCAGGGGGCAATGGCTACACCTTC. The J gene is TRBJ1-2, the V gene TRBV6-5, with 8 bases matching TRBD1. Germline assignment: CDR1 MNHEY and CDR2 SVGAGI. The CDR3 length is 14 residues. V shed 2 bases and J 6 bases; nucleotides not matched to a gene: 5.

The chain recombines TRBV29-1 with TRBJ2-5; perhaps TRBD1 as D (6 bases). The CDR3 has 13 residues. CDR1 and CDR2 (germline): SQVTM, ANQGSEA. V was pared by 3 bases and J by 5 bases, with 13 bases between. The CDR3, as DNA: TGCAGCGTTGAGGGGGCGCTCCGGGAGACCCAGTACTTC. Its translation is CSVEGALRETQYF.

The chain carries TRBV4-2 and TRBJ2-2; 12 bases are a match to TRBD2. The CDR3 is 15 amino acids. Trimming at V came to 1 base and at J to 6 bases, leaving 0 bases not matched to a gene. Germline V CDR1 and CDR2: LGHNA, YNFKEQ. CDR3 sequence reads: CASSQGLAGAGELFF. The CDR3 nucleotides are TGTGCCAGCAGCCAAGGACTAGCGGGAGCCGGGGAGCTGTTTTTT.

The chain recombines TRBV6-6 with TRBJ1-4; 7 bases agree with TRBD1. Trimming at V came to 2 bases and at J to 7 bases, leaving 7 bases not matched to a gene. CDR1 and CDR2 (germline): MNHNY, SVGAGI (reference sequence). The CDR3 totals 15 residues. This CDR3 reads CASSYASGGAEKLFF. In nucleotides, the CDR3 is TGTGCCAGCAGTTACGCCTCAGGGGGGGCTGAAAAACTGTTTTTT.

The V call is TRBV29-1, the J call TRBJ2-3, with 8 nucleotides matching TRBD2. The CDR3 sequence is 14 residues long. The junction had 10 bases not matched to a gene; V was cut back by 7 bases and J by 4 bases. Germline lookup yields CDR1 SQVTM and CDR2 ANQGSEA. CDR3 coding DNA: TGCAGCGGAACCGGGAGGGCCGGGGCAGATACGCAGTATTTT. Residues: CSGTGRAGADTQYF.

This chain uses TRBV27 with TRBJ2-7; 11 nucleotides line up with TRBD2. This CDR3 contains 15 residues. The trim removed 5 bases at V and 5 bases at J, leaving 8 bases unmatched. Per the germline V gene, CDR1 is MNHEY and CDR2 is SMNVEV (reference sequence). Here the CDR3 reads CASSPLAGGEDEQYF. As DNA, the CDR3 is TGTGCCAGCAGTCCCCTAGCGGGAGGCGAGGACGAGCAGTACTTC.

The chain recombines TRBV9 with TRBJ2-5; 10 bases agree with TRBD2. Losses at the gene ends were 0 bases for V and 14 bases for J; bases not matched to a gene: 16. Germline V CDR1 and CDR2: SGDLS, YYNGEE. The CDR3 is made up of 16 amino acids. CDR3 sequence: CASSVDGGSLAGGPYF. CDR3 bases: TGTGCCAGCAGCGTAGATGGGGGGAGCTTAGCGGGAGGCCCATACTTC. The variable domain in full, with the rest retrieved from reference TRBV9 and TRBJ2-5, is DSGVTQTPKHLITATGQRVTLRCSPRSGDLSVYWYQQSLDQGLQFLIQYYNGEERAKGNILERFSAQQFPDLHSELNLSSLELGDSALYFCASSVDGGSLAGGPYFGPGTRLLVL.

The chain has TRBV5-5 and TRBJ1-3; no reliable D call. CDR3 size: 15 residues. Trimming stripped 0 bases from V and 0 bases from J, with 7 bases between. The V gene's germline CDR1 is SGHKS and CDR2 YYEKEE (reference sequence). Here the CDR3 reads CASSLVAVSGNTIYF. The CDR3 DNA reads TGTGCCAGCAGCTTGGTAGCAGTCTCTGGAAACACCATATATTTT. The variable domain in full, completed from reference TRBV5-5 and TRBJ1-3, reads DAGVTQSPTHLIKTRGQQVTLRCSPISGHKSVSWYQQVLGQGPQFIFQYYEKEERGRGNFPDRFSARQFPNYSSELNVNALLLGDSALYLCASSLVAVSGNTIYFGEGSWLTVV.